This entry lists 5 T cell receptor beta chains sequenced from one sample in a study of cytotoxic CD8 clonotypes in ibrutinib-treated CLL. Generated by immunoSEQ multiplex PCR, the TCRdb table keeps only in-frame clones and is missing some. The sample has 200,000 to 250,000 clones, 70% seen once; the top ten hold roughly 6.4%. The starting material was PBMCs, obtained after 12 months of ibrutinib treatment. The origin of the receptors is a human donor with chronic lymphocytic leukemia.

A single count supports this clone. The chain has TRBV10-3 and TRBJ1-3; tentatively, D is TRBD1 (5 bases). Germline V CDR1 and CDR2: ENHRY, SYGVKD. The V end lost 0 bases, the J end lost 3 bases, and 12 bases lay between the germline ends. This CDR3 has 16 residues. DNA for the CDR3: TGTGCCATCAGTGAGTCGTTTGGGGCGCGTGGAAACACCATATATTTT. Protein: CAISESFGARGNTIYF.

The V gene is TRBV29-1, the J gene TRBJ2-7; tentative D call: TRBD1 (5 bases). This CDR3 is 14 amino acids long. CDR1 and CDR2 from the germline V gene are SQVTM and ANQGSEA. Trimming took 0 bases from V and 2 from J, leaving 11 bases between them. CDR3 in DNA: TGCAGCGTTGAAGAATTGGGGCGACCCTACGAGCAGTACTTC. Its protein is CSVEELGRPYEQYF.

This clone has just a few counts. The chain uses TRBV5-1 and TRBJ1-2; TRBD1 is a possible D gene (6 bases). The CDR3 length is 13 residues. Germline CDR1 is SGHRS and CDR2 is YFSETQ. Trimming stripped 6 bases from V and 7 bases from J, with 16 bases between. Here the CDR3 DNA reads TGCGCCAGCACCCGACAGGCCGGGGGTGGCTACACCTTC. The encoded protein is CASTRQAGGGYTF.

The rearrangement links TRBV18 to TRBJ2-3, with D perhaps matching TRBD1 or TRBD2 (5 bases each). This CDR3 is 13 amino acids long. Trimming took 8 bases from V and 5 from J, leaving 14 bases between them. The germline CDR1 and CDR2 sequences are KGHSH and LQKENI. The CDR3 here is CASAGLGVDTQYF. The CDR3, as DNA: TGTGCCAGCGCGGGCCTGGGGGTAGATACGCAGTATTTT.

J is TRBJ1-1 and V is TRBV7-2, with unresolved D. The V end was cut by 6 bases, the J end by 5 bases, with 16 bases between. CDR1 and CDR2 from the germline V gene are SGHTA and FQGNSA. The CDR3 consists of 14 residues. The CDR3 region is CASRDQMGGTEAFF. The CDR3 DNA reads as TGTGCCAGCAGGGATCAGATGGGAGGGACTGAAGCTTTCTTT.